This is a list of T cell receptor beta chains from one sample in a study of cytomegalovirus exposure and HLA in healthy donors. Data came from immunoSEQ multiplex PCR; TCRdb stores just in-frame clones and leaves some out. Found here are approximately 140,000 clones, around three quarters of them singletons; the top ten hold approximately 1%. The specimen sequenced was PBMCs. Source of these receptors: a man younger than 30 in good health and CMV-seronegative. Each CDR3 is given with its conserved first and last residue. D genes are given only for firm matches. Clone size appears in some rows only: once, few, many, or a class for an expanded clone.

clone size: few
J gene: TRBJ1-1
V gene: TRBV2
D gene: .
CDR3 length: 12
CDR3 DNA: TGTGCCAGCATTAGCCCGAACACTGAAGCTTTCTTT
CDR3 protein: CASISPNTEAFF

clone size: .
J gene: TRBJ1-1
V gene: TRBV19
D gene: .
CDR3 length: 14
CDR3 DNA: TGTGCCAGTAGTTTCACAGGGATGAACACTGAAGCTTTCTTT
CDR3 protein: CASSFTGMNTEAFF

clone size: .
J gene: TRBJ1-6
V gene: TRBV7-2
D gene: .
CDR3 length: 15
CDR3 DNA: TGTGCCAGCAGCTTTTATGGGGCCGATAATTCACCCCTCCACTTT
CDR3 protein: CASSFYGADNSPLHF

clone size: .
J gene: TRBJ1-1
V gene: TRBV7-9
D gene: .
CDR3 length: 12
CDR3 DNA: TGTGCCAGCAGCCTAACAGGGTTTGAATCTTTCTTT
CDR3 protein: CASSLTGFESFF

clone size: few
J gene: TRBJ2-4
V gene: TRBV19
D gene: .
CDR3 length: 13
CDR3 DNA: TGTGCCAGTAGTATACCAGGTGAAAACATTCAGTACTTC
CDR3 protein: CASSIPGENIQYF

clone size: few
J gene: TRBJ2-7
V gene: TRBV6-1
D gene: TRBD1
CDR3 length: 16
CDR3 DNA: TGTGCCAGCAGTGACCCGGGACAGGCTGGCCGCCGCGAGCAGTACTTC
CDR3 protein: CASSDPGQAGRREQYF

clone size: .
J gene: TRBJ2-2
V gene: TRBV7-7
D gene: .
CDR3 length: 13
CDR3 DNA: TGTGCTAGCAGCTTAGGCGGGGTCGGGGAGCTGTTTTTT
CDR3 protein: CASSLGGVGELFF

clone size: .
J gene: TRBJ1-3
V gene: TRBV19
D gene: .
CDR3 length: 13
CDR3 DNA: TGTGCCAGTAAACGGGATGGTGGAAACACCATATATTTT
CDR3 protein: CASKRDGGNTIYF

clone size: .
J gene: TRBJ2-5
V gene: TRBV19
D gene: TRBD1
CDR3 length: 13
CDR3 DNA: TGTGCCAGTACCCAGGACAGGGGAAAGACCCAGTACTTC
CDR3 protein: CASTQDRGKTQYF

clone size: .
J gene: TRBJ1-1
V gene: TRBV23-1
D gene: TRBD1
CDR3 length: 16
CDR3 DNA: TGCGCCAGCAGTCAATCCTTTCTTGACAGGGCCAATGAAGCTTTCTTT
CDR3 protein: CASSQSFLDRANEAFF

clone size: .
J gene: TRBJ2-5
V gene: TRBV19
D gene: TRBD2
CDR3 length: 17
CDR3 DNA: TGTGCCAGTAGTATAGAAGGAGAGCGGGGCCTAGAAGAGACCCAGTACTTC
CDR3 protein: CASSIEGERGLEETQYF

clone size: .
J gene: TRBJ2-7
V gene: TRBV27
D gene: .
CDR3 length: 14
CDR3 DNA: TGTGCCAGCAGTTTATCACAGGGCGCCGACGAGCAGTACTTC
CDR3 protein: CASSLSQGADEQYF

clone size: few
J gene: TRBJ2-1
V gene: TRBV19
D gene: .
CDR3 length: 16
CDR3 DNA: TGTGCCAGTAGTATAGGTGAGGATTTCTCCTACAATGAGCAGTTCTTC
CDR3 protein: CASSIGEDFSYNEQFF

clone size: .
J gene: TRBJ1-6
V gene: TRBV30
D gene: .
CDR3 length: 16
CDR3 DNA: TGTGCCTGGAGTGCTAAGGGAGGCTCCTATAATTCACCCCTCCACTTT
CDR3 protein: CAWSAKGGSYNSPLHF

clone size: .
J gene: TRBJ2-7
V gene: TRBV5-5
D gene: .
CDR3 length: 15
CDR3 DNA: TGTGCCAGCAGTCTCCGGGACACCGGTAACTACGAGCAGTACTTC
CDR3 protein: CASSLRDTGNYEQYF

clone size: .
J gene: TRBJ1-2
V gene: TRBV30
D gene: .
CDR3 length: 15
CDR3 DNA: TGTGCCTGGAGTGTAGCAAGGGCGCAGGGCTATGGCTACACCTTC
CDR3 protein: CAWSVARAQGYGYTF

clone size: .
J gene: TRBJ2-6
V gene: TRBV27
D gene: .
CDR3 length: 14
CDR3 DNA: TGTGCCAGCAGAACAGACTCTGGGGCCAACGTCCTGACTTTC
CDR3 protein: CASRTDSGANVLTF

clone size: .
J gene: TRBJ2-1
V gene: TRBV9
D gene: .
CDR3 length: 16
CDR3 DNA: TGTGCCAGCAGCGTAGAGGTGGGGGGGGCGAACAGTGAGCAGTTCTTC
CDR3 protein: CASSVEVGGANSEQFF

clone size: .
J gene: TRBJ2-7
V gene: TRBV27
D gene: TRBD2
CDR3 length: 12
CDR3 DNA: TGTGCCAGCAGGGGCGGGGGCTACGAGCAGTACTTC
CDR3 protein: CASRGGGYEQYF

clone size: .
J gene: TRBJ1-6
V gene: TRBV19
D gene: TRBD1
CDR3 length: 15
CDR3 DNA: TGTGCCAGTAGTGCCCCGGGACAGGGGAAATCACCCCTCCACTTT
CDR3 protein: CASSAPGQGKSPLHF

clone size: once
J gene: TRBJ2-7
V gene: TRBV9
D gene: TRBD1
CDR3 length: 14
CDR3 DNA: TGTGCCAGCAGCGTAGATGGGACAGACTACGAGCAGTACTTC
CDR3 protein: CASSVDGTDYEQYF

clone size: .
J gene: TRBJ2-1
V gene: TRBV7-8
D gene: TRBD2
CDR3 length: 15
CDR3 DNA: TGTGCCAGCAGCTTATTAGCGGGGGAGTACAATGAGCAGTTCTTC
CDR3 protein: CASSLLAGEYNEQFF

clone size: .
J gene: TRBJ1-2
V gene: TRBV5-6
D gene: .
CDR3 length: 14
CDR3 DNA: TGTGCCAGCAGCTTTCAGCAGGGGACCTATGGCTACACCTTC
CDR3 protein: CASSFQQGTYGYTF

clone size: .
J gene: TRBJ2-1
V gene: TRBV7-9
D gene: TRBD2
CDR3 length: 14
CDR3 DNA: TGTGCCAGCAGCTTAGGTGGGACTAGCAATGAGCAGTTCTTC
CDR3 protein: CASSLGGTSNEQFF

clone size: .
J gene: TRBJ1-2
V gene: TRBV19
D gene: TRBD1
CDR3 length: 15
CDR3 DNA: TGTGCCAGTAGTCTGGCCGGGACAGGGGGCTTTGGCTACACCTTC
CDR3 protein: CASSLAGTGGFGYTF

clone size: .
J gene: TRBJ2-7
V gene: TRBV7-9
D gene: .
CDR3 length: 13
CDR3 DNA: TGTGCCAGCAGCTGTGGAGGAGCCTACGAGCAGTACTTC
CDR3 protein: CASSCGGAYEQYF

clone size: few
J gene: TRBJ1-4
V gene: TRBV4-1
D gene: .
CDR3 length: 15
CDR3 DNA: TGCGCCAGCAGCCCGACAGAAATCCGTAATGAAAAACTGTTTTTT
CDR3 protein: CASSPTEIRNEKLFF

clone size: .
J gene: TRBJ1-1
V gene: TRBV7-7
D gene: .
CDR3 length: 14
CDR3 DNA: TGTGCTAGCAGCTCGGACTGGATAAACACTGAAGCTTTCTTT
CDR3 protein: CASSSDWINTEAFF

clone size: .
J gene: TRBJ1-2
V gene: TRBV5-4
D gene: .
CDR3 length: 13
CDR3 DNA: TGTGCCAGCAGCTTGAGACAGTTCTATGGCTACACCTTC
CDR3 protein: CASSLRQFYGYTF

clone size: .
J gene: TRBJ2-3
V gene: TRBV6-5
D gene: .
CDR3 length: 12
CDR3 DNA: TGTGGTACAGGGTGGGGGCTGGATACGCAGTATTTT
CDR3 protein: CGTGWGLDTQYF

clone size: .
J gene: TRBJ1-3
V gene: TRBV14
D gene: .
CDR3 length: 12
CDR3 DNA: TGTGCCAGCAGCCAAGTAGAAAACACCATATATTTT
CDR3 protein: CASSQVENTIYF

clone size: once
J gene: TRBJ1-4
V gene: TRBV7-9
D gene: TRBD1
CDR3 length: 16
CDR3 DNA: TGTGCCAGCAGCCCGGGACAGGAGTTAACTAATGAAAAACTGTTTTTT
CDR3 protein: CASSPGQELTNEKLFF

clone size: .
J gene: TRBJ2-3
V gene: TRBV7-9
D gene: TRBD1
CDR3 length: 16
CDR3 DNA: TGTTCCAGCAGCTTAACAGGGGGCAGATCAACAGATACGCAGTATTTT
CDR3 protein: CSSSLTGGRSTDTQYF

clone size: .
J gene: TRBJ2-1
V gene: TRBV30
D gene: .
CDR3 length: 12
CDR3 DNA: TGTGCCTGGAGTGGGGAGGATGTGGAGCAGTTCTTC
CDR3 protein: CAWSGEDVEQFF

clone size: .
J gene: TRBJ2-7
V gene: TRBV5-1
D gene: .
CDR3 length: 15
CDR3 DNA: TGCGCCAGCAGCTGGGGAGGACAGGACCCCTACGAGCAGTACTTC
CDR3 protein: CASSWGGQDPYEQYF

clone size: .
J gene: TRBJ1-2
V gene: TRBV5-4
D gene: TRBD1
CDR3 length: 15
CDR3 DNA: TGTGCCAGCAGCCGGAGGGCCAGGGGGGAAGAAGGCTACACCTTC
CDR3 protein: CASSRRARGEEGYTF

clone size: .
J gene: TRBJ2-2
V gene: TRBV6-4
D gene: .
CDR3 length: 13
CDR3 DNA: TGTGCCAGCAGTGTAAGACAACACGGGGAGCTGTTTTTT
CDR3 protein: CASSVRQHGELFF

clone size: once
J gene: TRBJ1-2
V gene: TRBV4-1
D gene: TRBD1
CDR3 length: 14
CDR3 DNA: TGCGCCAGCAGCCTGGGGGACAGTGACTATGGCTACACCTTC
CDR3 protein: CASSLGDSDYGYTF

clone size: .
J gene: TRBJ1-1
V gene: TRBV18
D gene: .
CDR3 length: 14
CDR3 DNA: TGTGCCAGCTCACCAAGACAGATGAACACTGAAGCTTTCTTT
CDR3 protein: CASSPRQMNTEAFF

clone size: .
J gene: TRBJ2-4
V gene: TRBV19
D gene: TRBD1
CDR3 length: 13
CDR3 DNA: TGTGCCACAAGGGGACAGGGCAAAAACATTCAGTACTTC
CDR3 protein: CATRGQGKNIQYF

clone size: .
J gene: TRBJ2-1
V gene: TRBV25-1
D gene: TRBD1
CDR3 length: 15
CDR3 DNA: TGTGCCAGCAGTGCCCCGGGGACAGCGCGGAATGAGCAGTTCTTC
CDR3 protein: CASSAPGTARNEQFF

clone size: .
J gene: TRBJ2-2
V gene: TRBV6-6
D gene: .
CDR3 length: 11
CDR3 DNA: TGTGCCAGTTCCGGCACCGGGGAGCTGTTTTTT
CDR3 protein: CASSGTGELFF

clone size: .
J gene: TRBJ1-3
V gene: TRBV6-1
D gene: .
CDR3 length: 15
CDR3 DNA: TGTGCCAGCAGCGACAAAGGTTTCTCTGGAAACACCATATATTTT
CDR3 protein: CASSDKGFSGNTIYF

clone size: .
J gene: TRBJ2-3
V gene: TRBV6-1
D gene: TRBD1
CDR3 length: 15
CDR3 DNA: TGTGCCAGCAGGAGGACAGGTCTTGGCACAGATACGCAGTATTTT
CDR3 protein: CASRRTGLGTDTQYF

clone size: few
J gene: TRBJ1-5
V gene: TRBV2
D gene: TRBD1
CDR3 length: 12
CDR3 DNA: TGTGCCAGCAGTTCCGGACAGGGGGTCCAGCATTTT
CDR3 protein: CASSSGQGVQHF

clone size: .
J gene: TRBJ2-3
V gene: TRBV5-4
D gene: .
CDR3 length: 15
CDR3 DNA: TGTGCCAGCAGCGTGGGGGGTTTAGCGACAGATACGCAGTATTTT
CDR3 protein: CASSVGGLATDTQYF

clone size: .
J gene: TRBJ1-6
V gene: TRBV7-9
D gene: .
CDR3 length: 14
CDR3 DNA: TGTTCCAGCAGCTTACCCTCCCCCAATTCACCCCTCCACTTT
CDR3 protein: CSSSLPSPNSPLHF

clone size: .
J gene: TRBJ1-2
V gene: TRBV18
D gene: TRBD1
CDR3 length: 17
CDR3 DNA: TGTGCCAGCTCACCACAAGGAGGGACAGGGGGTAACTATGGCTACACCTTC
CDR3 protein: CASSPQGGTGGNYGYTF

clone size: .
J gene: TRBJ1-3
V gene: TRBV7-2
D gene: .
CDR3 length: 17
CDR3 DNA: TGTGCCAGCAGCTTAGATCGCGGGCAAATCTCCGGAAACACCATATATTTT
CDR3 protein: CASSLDRGQISGNTIYF

clone size: .
J gene: TRBJ1-3
V gene: TRBV4-1
D gene: .
CDR3 length: 14
CDR3 DNA: TGCGCCAGCAGCCAAGGGACTTATGGAAACACCATATATTTT
CDR3 protein: CASSQGTYGNTIYF

clone size: .
J gene: TRBJ1-1
V gene: TRBV6-4
D gene: .
CDR3 length: 14
CDR3 DNA: TGTGCCAGCAGTGCGACAGGCCTGGGGACTGAAGCTTTCTTT
CDR3 protein: CASSATGLGTEAFF